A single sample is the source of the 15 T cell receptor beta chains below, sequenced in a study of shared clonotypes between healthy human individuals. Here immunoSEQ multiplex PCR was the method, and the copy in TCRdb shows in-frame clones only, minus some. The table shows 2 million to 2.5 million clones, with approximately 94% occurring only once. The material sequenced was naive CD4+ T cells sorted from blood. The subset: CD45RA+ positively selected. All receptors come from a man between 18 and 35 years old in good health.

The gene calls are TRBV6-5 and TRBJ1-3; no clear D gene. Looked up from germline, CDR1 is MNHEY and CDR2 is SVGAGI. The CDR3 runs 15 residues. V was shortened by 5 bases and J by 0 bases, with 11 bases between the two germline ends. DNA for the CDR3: TGTGCCAGCAGTGGGAGGTCCACCTCTGGAAACACCATATATTTT. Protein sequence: CASSGRSTSGNTIYF.

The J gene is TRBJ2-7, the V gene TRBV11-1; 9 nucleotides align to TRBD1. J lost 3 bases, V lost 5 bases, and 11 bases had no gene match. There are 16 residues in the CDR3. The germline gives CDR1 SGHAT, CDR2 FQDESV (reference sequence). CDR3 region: CASSPLGGQGLYEQYF. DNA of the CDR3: TGTGCCAGCAGCCCCCTGGGGGGACAGGGACTCTACGAGCAGTACTTC.

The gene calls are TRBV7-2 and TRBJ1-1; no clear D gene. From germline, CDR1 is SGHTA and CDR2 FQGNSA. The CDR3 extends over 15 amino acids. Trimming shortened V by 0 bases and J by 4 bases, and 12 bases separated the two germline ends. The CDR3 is CASSLAGGVLTEAFF. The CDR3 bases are TGTGCCAGCAGCTTAGCGGGCGGGGTTCTCACTGAAGCTTTCTTT.

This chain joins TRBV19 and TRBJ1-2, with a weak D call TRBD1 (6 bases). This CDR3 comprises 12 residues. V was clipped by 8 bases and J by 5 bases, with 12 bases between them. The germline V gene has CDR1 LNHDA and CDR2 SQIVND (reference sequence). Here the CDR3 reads CASSAGDYGYTF. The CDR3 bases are TGTGCCAGTTCGGCAGGGGATTATGGCTACACCTTC.

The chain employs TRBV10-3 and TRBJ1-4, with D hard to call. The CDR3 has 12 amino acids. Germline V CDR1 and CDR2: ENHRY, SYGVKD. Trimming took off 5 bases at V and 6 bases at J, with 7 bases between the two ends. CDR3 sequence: CAISSVDEKLFF. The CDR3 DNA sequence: TGTGCCATCAGTTCGGTAGATGAAAAACTGTTTTTT.

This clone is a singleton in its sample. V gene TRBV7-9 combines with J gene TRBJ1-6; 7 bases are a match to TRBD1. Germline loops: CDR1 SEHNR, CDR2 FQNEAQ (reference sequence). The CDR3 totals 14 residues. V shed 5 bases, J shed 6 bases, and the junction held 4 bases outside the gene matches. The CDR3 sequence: CASSTRQGNSPLHF. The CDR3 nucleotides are TGTGCCAGCAGCACCCGACAGGGTAATTCACCCCTCCACTTT.

CDR3 amino acids: CASSLLAGGMSYEQYF. The CDR3, as DNA: TGCGCCAGCAGCCTCCTAGCGGGAGGTATGTCCTACGAGCAGTACTTC. The rearrangement joins TRBV5-1 to TRBJ2-7; 11 bases agree with TRBD2. The V gene's germline CDR1 is SGHRS and CDR2 YFSETQ. With V trimmed by 4 bases and J by 1 base, 7 bases remained unmatched. The CDR3 runs 16 residues.

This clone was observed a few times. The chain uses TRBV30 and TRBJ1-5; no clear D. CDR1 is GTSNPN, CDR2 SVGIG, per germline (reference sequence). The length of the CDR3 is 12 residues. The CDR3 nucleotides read TGTGCTTATCGGCAGCCGAATCAGCCCCAGCATTTT. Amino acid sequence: CAYRQPNQPQHF.

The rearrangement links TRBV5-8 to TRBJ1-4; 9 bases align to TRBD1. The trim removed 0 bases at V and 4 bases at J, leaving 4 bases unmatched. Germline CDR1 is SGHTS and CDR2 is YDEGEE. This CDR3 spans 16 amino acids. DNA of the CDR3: TGTGCCAGCAGCTTGGGTCGGACAGGGGTTAATGAAAAACTGTTTTTT. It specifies CASSLGRTGVNEKLFF.

The CDR3 loop is CASSLGTHNEQFF. The CDR3 nucleotides read TGTGCCAGCAGTCTAGGTACTCACAATGAGCAGTTCTTC. This rearrangement joins TRBV6-5 to TRBJ2-1; no definite D call. The CDR3 contains 13 residues. Germline CDR1 is MNHEY and CDR2 is SVGAGI. V gave up 5 bases and J gave up 5 bases, with 10 bases separating them.

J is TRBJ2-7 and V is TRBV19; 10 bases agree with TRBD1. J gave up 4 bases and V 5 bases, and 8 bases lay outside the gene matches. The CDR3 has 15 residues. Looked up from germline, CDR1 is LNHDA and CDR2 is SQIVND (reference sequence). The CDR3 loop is CASSARDRGMYEQYF. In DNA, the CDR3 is TGTGCCAGTAGTGCACGGGACAGGGGTATGTACGAGCAGTACTTC.

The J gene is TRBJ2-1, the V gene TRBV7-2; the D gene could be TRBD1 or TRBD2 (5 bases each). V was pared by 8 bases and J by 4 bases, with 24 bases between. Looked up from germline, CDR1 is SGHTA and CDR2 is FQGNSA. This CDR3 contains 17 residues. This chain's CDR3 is CASLPFLERGSYNEQFF. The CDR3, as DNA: TGTGCCAGCCTTCCTTTTCTTGAGAGGGGATCTTACAATGAGCAGTTCTTC.

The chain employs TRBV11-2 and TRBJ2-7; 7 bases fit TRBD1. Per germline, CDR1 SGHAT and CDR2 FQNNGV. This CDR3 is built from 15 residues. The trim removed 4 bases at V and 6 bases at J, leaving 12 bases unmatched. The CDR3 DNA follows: TGTGCCAGCAGCTCGGGACAGCCCCTATTTAGCGAGCAGTACTTC. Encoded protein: CASSSGQPLFSEQYF.

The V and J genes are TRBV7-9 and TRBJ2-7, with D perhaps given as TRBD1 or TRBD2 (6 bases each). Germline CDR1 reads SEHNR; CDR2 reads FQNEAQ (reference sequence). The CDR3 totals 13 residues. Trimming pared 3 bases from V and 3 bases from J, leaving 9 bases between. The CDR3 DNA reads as TGTGCCAGCAGCTTGAAGGGGGGCTACGAGCAGTACTTC. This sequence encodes CASSLKGGYEQYF. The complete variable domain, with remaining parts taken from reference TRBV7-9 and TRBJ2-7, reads DTGVSQNPRHKITKRGQNVTFRCDPISEHNRLYWYRQTLGQGPEFLTYFQNEAQLEKSRLLSDRFSAERPKGSFSTLEIQRTEQGDSAMYLCASSLKGGYEQYFGPGTRLTVT.

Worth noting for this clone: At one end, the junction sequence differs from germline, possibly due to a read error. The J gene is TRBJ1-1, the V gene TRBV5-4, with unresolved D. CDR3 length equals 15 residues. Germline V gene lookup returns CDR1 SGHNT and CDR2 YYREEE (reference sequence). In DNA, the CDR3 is TGTGCCAGCCGCTTTATGACGGGCCTGAACACTGAAGCTTTCTTT. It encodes CASRFMTGLNTEAFF.